The 29 T cell receptor beta chains in this list originate from one sample, sequenced in a study of T cells after yellow fever vaccination. TCRdb re-called the 5' RACE reads through MiXCR, storing one row per CDR3 protein. Found here are hundreds of thousands of distinct CDR3 sequences, 9% to 15% of them singletons; the top ten hold more than 13%. Sequences were derived from PBMCs, sampled on the day of the yellow fever booster vaccination. Receptor source: a man aged 30-40 years who received the YFV17D yellow fever vaccine.

This clonotype was observed a few times. The V gene is TRBV11-2, the J gene TRBJ2-2, with D uncertain. V was shortened by 6 bases and J by 3 bases, with 17 bases between the two germline ends. The CDR3 is made up of 16 amino acids. Germline loops: CDR1 SGHAT, CDR2 FQNNGV. CDR3 sequence reads: CASSIPGLFDTGELFF. The CDR3 DNA reads as TGTGCCAGCAGTATTCCTGGGCTTTTTGACACCGGGGAGCTGTTTTTT.

The sample holds many counts of this clonotype. The chain joins TRBV12-3 or TRBV12-4 to TRBJ2-2, with TRBD1 matching 7 bases. The CDR3 runs 15 residues. V lost 5 bases and J lost 2; bases outside the gene matches: 5. CDR3 protein: CASSQGTENTGELFF. The CDR3 region has the DNA TGTGCCAGCAGTCAAGGGACAGAAAACACCGGGGAGCTGTTTTTT.

The sample holds many counts of this clonotype. The chain has TRBV21-1 and TRBJ2-7; the D segment call TRBD2 is taken from the table without a DNA check. TRBV21-1 is noted as a pseudogene. This CDR3 comprises 16 residues. The CDR3 reads CASSKLKLAGSYEQYF. The CDR3 DNA follows: TGTGCCAGCAGCAAGTTGAAACTAGCGGGGTCCTACGAGCAGTACTTC.

CDR3 DNA: TGTGCCACCAGCAACACCAGGGGATCAGCCCAGCATTTT. Translation: CATSNTRGSAQHF. The V call is TRBV15, the J call TRBJ1-5; D possibly corresponds to TRBD1 (6 bases). CDR1 and CDR2 from the germline V gene are LNHNV and YYDKDF (reference sequence). Deletions cut 4 bases from V and 11 bases from J, with 15 bases between. The CDR3 is 13 amino acids.

The chain couples TRBV30 to TRBJ1-2; D perhaps matches TRBD1 (5 bases). The CDR3 is 15 residues long. CDR1 GTSNPN and CDR2 SVGIG come from the germline V gene (reference sequence). Trimming pared 4 bases from V and 6 bases from J, leaving 21 bases between. The CDR3: CAWKGNGQGLDGYTF. Here the CDR3 DNA reads TGTGCCTGGAAGGGTAACGGGCAGGGCCTCGATGGCTACACCTTC.

The J gene is TRBJ2-3, the V gene TRBV6-1, with 7 bases lining up with TRBD2. CDR1 and CDR2 (germline): MNHNS, SASEGT. This CDR3 region has 16 residues. Germline trimming cut 4 bases from V and 8 bases from J; bases unmatched to any gene: 15. The CDR3 DNA is TGTGCCAGCAGTGCCTGGCGGGCGGGAGCGGTGAGTACGCAGTATTTT. Encoded protein: CASSAWRAGAVSTQYF.

The chain joins TRBV20-1 to TRBJ2-5; D unclear. Germline CDR1 is DFQATT and CDR2 is SNEGSKA (reference sequence). This CDR3 contains 14 residues. V was pared by 3 bases and J by 1 base, with 12 bases between. The CDR3 DNA sequence: TGCAGTGCTAGGATCGCGACGGTCCAAGAGACCCAGTACTTC. Its protein is CSARIATVQETQYF.

This clonotype was picked up a small number of times. The V call is TRBV20-1, the J call TRBJ2-2; 8 bases line up with TRBD2. V gave up 3 bases and J gave up 2 bases; unmatched junction bases: 8. This CDR3 spans 16 amino acids. The germline gives CDR1 DFQATT, CDR2 SNEGSKA (reference sequence). As DNA, the CDR3 is TGCAGTGCTAGGGCTACTAGCGGAGTAAACACCGGGGAGCTGTTTTTT. As protein: CSARATSGVNTGELFF.

V gene TRBV3-1 combines with J gene TRBJ2-6, with TRBD1 matching over 8 bases. V dropped 4 bases and J dropped 2; count of bases not matched to a gene: 10. CDR3 length: 18 residues. From germline, CDR1 is LGHDT and CDR2 YNNKEL (reference sequence). The CDR3 DNA is TGTGCCAGCAGCCCCAGGGGGCCCAGACCGACTGGGGCCAACGTCCTGACTTTC. Its translation is CASSPRGPRPTGANVLTF.

This clonotype was counted a few times. V and J are TRBV27 and TRBJ2-3; 7 bases are shared with TRBD2. The germline CDR1 and CDR2 sequences are MNHEY and SMNVEV (reference sequence). The CDR3 is 15 residues long. The junction had 7 bases not matched to a gene; V was cut back by 3 bases and J by 4 bases. DNA of the CDR3: TGTGCCAGCAGTTTTGGACTAGATGTTTCAGATACGCAGTATTTT. Translated: CASSFGLDVSDTQYF.

V gene TRBV29-1 combines with J gene TRBJ2-3, with D tentatively TRBD1 (6 bases). V was pared by 4 bases and J by 6 bases, with 20 bases between. Germline assignment: CDR1 SQVTM and CDR2 ANQGSEA. The CDR3 length is 15 residues. The CDR3 reads CSVGVVGAGADTQYF. The CDR3 DNA sequence: TGCAGCGTTGGAGTAGTCGGGGCAGGGGCGGATACGCAGTATTTT.

This clonotype has a count of ten or more. This rearrangement joins TRBV7-3 to TRBJ2-3; D is possibly TRBD2 (6 bases). The germline V gene has CDR1 SGHTA and CDR2 FQGTGA. The CDR3 covers 15 residues. V lost 1 base and J lost 0, with 8 bases in between. The CDR3 DNA reads as TGTGCCAGCAGCTTAATAGCGGCTAGCACAGATACGCAGTATTTT. This encodes CASSLIAASTDTQYF.

This clonotype was counted only a few times. The chain is built from TRBV20-1 and TRBJ2-7; D is unclear. CDR3 length equals 13 residues. Germline V gene sequence: CDR1 DFQATT, CDR2 SNEGSKA (reference sequence). V was pared by 5 bases and J by 5 bases, with 16 bases between. CDR3 DNA sequence: TGCAGTGCTGCTGACTCTTCGCCCCACGAGCAGTACTTC. Amino acids: CSAADSSPHEQYF.

The chain couples TRBV10-1 to TRBJ2-7, with D tentatively TRBD2 (5 bases). The CDR3 sequence is 13 residues long. The V gene's germline CDR1 is WNHNN and CDR2 SYGVQD (reference sequence). The ends were cut back, 5 bases at V and 5 bases at J, with 13 bases in the middle. Written as DNA, the CDR3 is TGCGCCAGCAGTCGGCGGGCGGGCGACGAGCAGTACTTC. It yields the protein CASSRRAGDEQYF.

This clonotype was seen only a few times. This sequence joins TRBV5-1 and TRBJ2-1; 15 nucleotides agree with TRBD2. The CDR3 runs to 18 residues. Germline V gives CDR1 SGHRS, CDR2 YFSETQ. After removal of 9 bases from V and 2 bases from J, the junction contained 12 bases not matched to a gene. The CDR3 loop reads CATKRGLAGGPTYNEQFF. The CDR3 nucleotides read TGCGCCACCAAGAGAGGACTAGCGGGAGGGCCTACCTACAATGAGCAGTTCTTC.

The chain employs TRBV29-1 and TRBJ2-7; 9 bases match TRBD1. The CDR3 covers 11 residues. Trimming at V came to 7 bases and at J to 6 bases, leaving 4 bases not matched to a gene. Germline CDR1 SQVTM, CDR2 ANQGSEA. In DNA, the CDR3 is TGCAGCGCCTCGACAGGGGGCGAGCAGTACTTC. Encoded protein: CSASTGGEQYF.

The chain couples TRBV24-1 to TRBJ2-1, with D hard to call. V lost 11 bases, J lost 7 bases, and 17 bases lay in between. The CDR3 totals 13 residues. The germline CDR1 and CDR2 sequences are KGHDR and SFDVKD. CDR3 loop: CAIQTPRTNEQFF. In DNA, the CDR3 is TGTGCCATACAGACTCCCCGCACTAATGAGCAGTTCTTC.

This clonotype turned up a few times. J is TRBJ2-7 and V is TRBV18, with 7 nucleotides matching TRBD2. This CDR3 spans 16 amino acids. The germline V gene has CDR1 KGHSH and CDR2 LQKENI. V gave up 3 bases and J gave up 4 bases; unmatched junction bases: 12. In DNA form, the CDR3 reads TGTGCCAGCTCACCGTCCGGGACTAACCTTCTATACGAGCAGTACTTC. This gives the protein CASSPSGTNLLYEQYF.

At least ten counts were recorded for this clonotype. J is TRBJ2-7 and V is TRBV20-1; tentative D call: TRBD2 (6 bases). V dropped 3 bases and J dropped 3 bases, with 18 bases sitting between them. The CDR3 sequence is 15 residues long. CDR1 and CDR2 (germline): DFQATT, SNEGSKA (reference sequence). The chain's CDR3 is CSARFNGGANYEQYF. The CDR3 nucleotides read TGCAGTGCTAGGTTTAACGGGGGAGCAAACTACGAGCAGTACTTC.

The chain combines TRBV6-2 or TRBV6-3 with TRBJ2-5; 10 positions agree with TRBD2. CDR1 MNHEY and CDR2 SVGEGT come from the germline V gene. The CDR3 loop spans 13 amino acids. Trimming took 7 bases from V and 8 from J; bases not matched to a gene: 7. The DNA for the CDR3 is TGTGCCAGCACGGCTAGCGGGAGACAAACCCAGTACTTC. Translation gives CASTASGRQTQYF.

This chain links TRBV20-1 with TRBJ1-5; the match to TRBD1 covers 10 bases. CDR1 DFQATT and CDR2 SNEGSKA come from the germline V gene (reference sequence). The CDR3 spans 12 residues. V lost 5 bases to trimming and J lost 6 bases; unmatched junction nucleotides: 1. Here the CDR3 reads CSAGDRGQPQHF. The DNA of the CDR3 is TGCAGTGCTGGGGACAGGGGTCAGCCCCAGCATTTT.

The V and J genes are TRBV5-4 and TRBJ2-1; D unclear. The CDR3 length is 14 residues. V dropped 1 base and J dropped 7 bases, with 12 bases sitting between them. Looked up from germline, CDR1 is SGHNT and CDR2 is YYREEE (reference sequence). In DNA, the CDR3 is TGTGCCAGCAGCTTGCAAATTAGAAATAATGAGCAGTTCTTC. It encodes CASSLQIRNNEQFF.

The chain joins TRBV25-1 to TRBJ2-7; TRBD2 matches 13 bases. After removal of 5 bases from V and 0 bases from J, the junction contained 4 bases not matched to a gene. The CDR3 is 16 amino acids. CDR1 is MGHDK and CDR2 is SYGVNS in the germline V gene. For the CDR3, the DNA is TGTGCCAGCAGTTACCGGACTAGCGGGGGCTCCTACGAGCAGTACTTC. This gives the protein CASSYRTSGGSYEQYF.

The chain uses TRBV24-1 and TRBJ2-1; TRBD2 agrees at 8 bases. The CDR3 length is 16 residues. The germline V gene encodes CDR1 KGHDR and CDR2 SFDVKD. Trimming cost V 1 base and J 9 bases; bases outside gene matches: 10. CDR3: CATSDFSGTRGSEQFF. The CDR3 DNA reads as TGTGCCACCAGTGATTTTTCCGGGACTAGGGGAAGTGAGCAGTTCTTC.

The chain employs TRBV6-5 and TRBJ2-3; D is perhaps TRBD1 (6 bases). Trimming took off 0 bases at V and 6 bases at J, with 10 bases between the two ends. The germline CDR1 and CDR2 sequences are MNHEY and SVGAGI. The CDR3 is 14 amino acids. The CDR3 bases are TGTGCCAGCAGTTACTCCCGGGACACCGATACGCAGTATTTT. Its protein product is CASSYSRDTDTQYF.

This clonotype was seen more than once but under ten times. This chain joins TRBV19 and TRBJ2-1, with D possibly being TRBD1 (6 bases). CDR3 length: 17 residues. In germline, CDR1 is LNHDA, CDR2 SQIVND (reference sequence). V was shortened by 0 bases and J by 4 bases, with 16 bases between the two germline ends. CDR3 bases: TGTGCCAGTAGTATAGATTTTGAGGGGGTGATGTACAATGAGCAGTTCTTC. Encoded protein: CASSIDFEGVMYNEQFF.

The chain is built from TRBV7-9 and TRBJ1-6; D might be TRBD1 (6 bases). Germline CDR1 SEHNR, CDR2 FQNEAQ (reference sequence). V dropped 8 bases and J dropped 8 bases, with 13 bases sitting between them. This CDR3 spans 13 amino acids. The CDR3 protein is CASCGGPYSPLHF. DNA of the CDR3: TGTGCCAGCTGCGGGGGGCCCTATTCACCCCTCCACTTT. Variable domain in full (rest from reference TRBV7-9 and TRBJ1-6): DTGVSQNPRHKITKRGQNVTFRCDPISEHNRLYWYRQTLGQGPEFLTYFQNEAQLEKSRLLSDRFSAERPKGSFSTLEIQRTEQGDSAMYLCASCGGPYSPLHFGNGTRLTVT.

This clonotype was seen only a few times. This chain uses TRBV15 with TRBJ2-3; possible D gene TRBD2, 5 bases. Trimming took off 5 bases at V and 2 bases at J, with 14 bases between the two ends. This CDR3 contains 15 residues. CDR1 and CDR2 (germline): LNHNV, YYDKDF (reference sequence). The CDR3 protein is CATSWESIYTDTQYF. In DNA, the CDR3 is TGTGCCACCAGCTGGGAGTCAATATACACAGATACGCAGTATTTT.

This clonotype was seen ten or more times. The J gene is TRBJ2-2, the V gene TRBV14, with TRBD1 matching over 8 bases. With 2 bases clipped from V and 1 base from J, the junction kept 9 bases outside the gene matches. Germline CDR1 SGHDN, CDR2 FVKESK. This CDR3 has 18 residues. The CDR3, as DNA: TGTGCCAGCAGCCAACGGCGTTTGGACAGGGTGAACACCGGGGAGCTGTTTTTT. It is translated as CASSQRRLDRVNTGELFF.